This T cell receptor beta chain appears in the sequencing data of a study of blood T cells in healthy people across ages. About the research overall: With template switching, about one barcoded beta molecule was captured per two T cells.

This clonotype was seen a handful of times. The antigen is unknown. This CDR3 region has 16 residues. The germline V gene has CDR1 SGHTA and CDR2 FQGNSA. V lost 5 bases, J lost 3 bases, and 6 bases stayed unmatched. Notes on the study in general: A strong correlation was seen between TCR beta diversity and naive T cell percentage. There were more naive CD4+ cells and higher diversity in long-lived donors than in aged donors. Estimated diversity, derived from one million T cells, was regarded as an underestimate.

Next came a second PCR, run for about 6 to 12 cycles, which used a sample-barcoded 5' primer along with a J-beta primer mix. Via MiXCR, TCRdb re-called the 5' RACE reads, giving one row per CDR3 protein. The sample includes 850,000 to 1,000,000 distinct CDR3 sequences, roughly 47% of them seen just once. Sequenced material: blood. The TCR sequence derives from a woman aged 55-70 years in good health. V is TRBV7-2 and J is TRBJ2-7, with 14 bases lining up with TRBD2. CDR3 DNA: TGTGCCAGCAGCCCGCGGACTAGCGGGAGGAGCTACGAGCAGTACTTC. Protein product: CASSPRTSGRSYEQYF.